The 2 T cell receptor beta chains below come from one sample, sequenced in a study. Using its own MiXCR run on the 5' RACE reads, TCRdb lists one record per CDR3 protein. The data hold tens of thousands of distinct CDR3 sequences, with approximately 17% observed a single time. Sequenced input: naive CD4+ T cells sorted from a lymph node. Stated subset: naive CD4+ T cells, CD4+CD45RA+CD25-. Receptors were obtained from a female donor with breast cancer.

This clonotype was counted between two and nine times. This chain connects TRBV5-1 to TRBJ1-1, with D uncertain. V lost 0 bases and J 1 base, leaving 10 bases between the germline ends. The CDR3 covers 15 residues. Germline V gene lookup returns CDR1 SGHRS and CDR2 YFSETQ. In nucleotides, the CDR3 is TGCGCCAGCAGCTTGGTGGGCGGCAGGAACACTGAAGCTTTCTTT. The encoded protein is CASSLVGGRNTEAFF.

A word on this clonotype: One base away lies a much larger clone, so this may be a sequencing read error. Without the conserved terminal phenylalanine or tryptophan, this CDR3 likely stems from a read error. The chain uses TRBV27 and TRBJ1-2; 7 nucleotides align to TRBD1. CDR1 and CDR2 (germline): MNHEY, SMNVEV (reference sequence). The J segment lost 8 bases and the V segment lost 6 bases, leaving 9 bases of the junction unmatched. This CDR3 spans 13 amino acids. CDR3 in DNA: TGTGCCAGCAGGAAACAGGACAGGATCGGCTACACCTAC. Translation: CASRKQDRIGYTY.